In this sample, the clone carrying this T cell receptor beta chain turned up a few times. Its antigen remains unknown. Germline V lookup: CDR1 LNHDA, CDR2 SQIVND (reference sequence). The CDR3 consists of 12 residues. V was cut by 5 bases and J by 7 bases, with 9 bases left in between. This entry is derived from a study of early T cells in non-severe SARS-CoV-2 infection. Study as a whole: From unsorted whole blood, bulk RNA was sequenced, and the chains remained unpaired.

Individual cDNA molecules received unique molecular identifiers during library preparation. MiXCR was run by TCRdb on the 5' RACE reads, yielding one entry per CDR3 protein. Found here are 75,000 to 95,000 distinct CDR3 sequences, around a sixth of them singletons; the top ten hold 4.5% to 6.5%. General study points: Matches to VDJdb favored anti-spike CD8 responses and missed private and CD4 specificities.

The TCR originated in an adult who was a healthcare worker with PCR-confirmed SARS-CoV-2 infection or an uninfected control (not recorded which). This rearrangement joins TRBV19 to TRBJ2-1, with D perhaps TRBD1 (5 bases). The sample in question was whole blood, obtained at baseline. Here the CDR3 reads CASSQGLNEQFF. CDR3 bases: TGTGCCAGTAGTCAGGGATTGAATGAGCAGTTCTTC.